This TCR beta chain originates from a study of T-cell reconstitution after alpha-beta-depleted transplantation in children. Study-level findings and limits: The main origin of T-cell counts and diversity one year after transplant was newly produced T cells. Expanded clones from the graft, numbering several hundred, reportedly supplied alpha-beta T cells about two months after transplant. The study traced high day-60 TCRbeta diversity in some patients to surviving recipient T cells and thymic progenitors.

Using unique molecular identifiers, the investigators prepared the TCRbeta library. TCRdb ran MiXCR on the PCR reads and lists one entry per CDR3 protein. The sample carries around 200,000 distinct CDR3 sequences, under 13% recorded once. Germline V lookup: CDR1 SQVTM, CDR2 ANQGSEA. V lost 3 bases and J 1 base, leaving 9 bases between the germline ends. The CDR3 contains 13 residues. This clonotype was counted at least ten times. The antigen is unknown. The chain joins TRBV29-1 to TRBJ1-2; D is perhaps TRBD1 (5 bases). This TCR came from a child younger than two with acute myeloid leukemia, due to receive a stem cell transplant. The sequencing used PBMCs, collected before TCRalphabeta/CD19-depleted stem cell transplant. The CDR3 loop is CSVEIQVNYGYTF. The CDR3 bases are TGCAGCGTTGAGATACAGGTTAACTATGGCTACACCTTC.